This T cell receptor beta chain was captured by sequencing in a study of blood T cell repertoires in COVID-19. Overall study: Sample material is recorded as cDNA or gDNA derived from T cells, B-cell-depleted T cells, or PBMCs.

Profiling relied on immunoSEQ multiplex PCR, and the TCRdb table lists in-frame clones only, not all of them. The sample carries about 38,000 clones, around 70% recorded once. Seattle enrolled patients during active infection and tracked them longitudinally. The source material was peripheral blood. The TCR was taken from a man between 65 and 80 years old with COVID-19, enrolled during active disease.

CDR3 in amino acids: CASSNQVTGNTIYF. The CDR3 nucleotides are TGTGCCAGCAGCAACCAGGTCACTGGAAACACCATATATTTT. V and J are TRBV6-6 and TRBJ1-3; D gene unclear. Trimming stripped 6 bases from V and 2 bases from J, with 11 bases between. Germline lookup yields CDR1 MNHNY and CDR2 SVGAGI (reference sequence). The CDR3 is made up of 14 amino acids.